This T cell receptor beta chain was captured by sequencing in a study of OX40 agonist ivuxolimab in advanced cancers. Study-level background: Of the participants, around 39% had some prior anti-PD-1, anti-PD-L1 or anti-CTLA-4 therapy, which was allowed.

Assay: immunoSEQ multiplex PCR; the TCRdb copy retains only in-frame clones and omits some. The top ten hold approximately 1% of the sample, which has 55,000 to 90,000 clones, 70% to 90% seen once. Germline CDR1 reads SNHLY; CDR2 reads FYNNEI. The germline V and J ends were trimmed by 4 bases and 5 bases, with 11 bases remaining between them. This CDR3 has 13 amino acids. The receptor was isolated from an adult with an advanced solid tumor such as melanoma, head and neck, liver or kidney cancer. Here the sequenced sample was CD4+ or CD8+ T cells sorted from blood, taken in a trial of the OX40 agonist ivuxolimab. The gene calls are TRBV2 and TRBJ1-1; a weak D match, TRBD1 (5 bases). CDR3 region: CASSGQLGTEAFF. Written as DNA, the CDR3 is TGTGCCAGCAGTGGACAGTTAGGGACTGAAGCTTTCTTT.